This T cell receptor beta chain was observed in a study of cytomegalovirus exposure and HLA in healthy donors. Whole-study context: Roughly four fifths of more than 300 genotyped donors fell in the Caucasian-associated ancestry cluster.

CDR3 length: 13 residues. J was trimmed by 2 bases and V by 2 bases; bases with no gene match: 2. Per the germline V gene, CDR1 is GTSNPN and CDR2 is SVGIG (reference sequence). The PCR had 60 Vbeta and 13 Jbeta primers. Generated by immunoSEQ multiplex PCR, the TCRdb table keeps only in-frame clones and is missing some. This table holds fewer than 200,000 clones, roughly 80% found once. This clone was detected a few times. The same CDR3 arises from other DNA sequences in this sample as well. The receptor was isolated from a woman between 45 and 65 years old in good health and CMV-seropositive. V gene TRBV30 combines with J gene TRBJ1-2; 7 bases are a match to TRBD1. Sequenced material: PBMCs. CDR3 sequence (DNA): TGTGCCTGGAGTCGACAGGGAAACTATGGCTACACCTTC. Protein: CAWSRQGNYGYTF.